This T cell receptor (beta chain) is drawn from a study of T cells in localized non-small cell lung cancer. CDR3 length equals 17 residues. V dropped 6 bases and J dropped 1; count of bases not matched to a gene: 13. Germline-derived CDR1 and CDR2 are MNHEY and SMNVEV (reference sequence). Assay: immunoSEQ multiplex PCR; the TCRdb copy retains only in-frame clones and omits some. The sample consists of about 46,000 clones, 81% of them appearing once. The sample was peripheral blood mononuclear cells, taken before any cancer treatment. This chain connects TRBV27 to TRBJ2-7, with TRBD1 matching 9 bases. The TCR originated in a man aged 35-75 years with stage III lung adenocarcinoma. CDR3 region: CASRRKHTGTGSYEQYF. DNA for the CDR3: TGTGCCAGCAGAAGAAAACATACCGGGACAGGGTCCTACGAGCAGTACTTC.